Detailed here is one TCR beta chain. Residents of approximately 25 US areas, aged roughly 18 to 90 years, made up the participants. Membership in each cohort depended on participant-reported clinical history. Recovery among Cohort 3 donors was established by two negative PCRs, clearance, or symptom resolution. The data are from a study of blood T cell repertoires in COVID-19. Original analysis: Estimated nucleated cell counts came from reference gene primer amplification. Measured with immunoSEQ multiplex PCR; TCRdb has only the in-frame clones, and not every one. V, J and clone size derive from that table, while D and trimming were established from the DNA sequence. The sample lists 350,000 to 400,000 clones, just under 90% occurring once. The trim removed 4 bases at V and 3 bases at J, leaving 7 bases unmatched. Germline V gives CDR1 SEHNR, CDR2 FQNEAQ (reference sequence). This CDR3 is 15 amino acids long.

The chain uses TRBV7-9 and TRBJ2-7; TRBD1 matches at 9 bases. This clonotype was sampled from a woman between 25 and 40 years old who had recovered from COVID-19. Sequencing was carried out using PBMCs or T cells enriched from blood (not recorded which). CDR3 DNA: TGTGCCAGCAGCTCCCCGGGACAGGGAGACTACGAGCAGTACTTC. This encodes CASSSPGQGDYEQYF.